The clone carrying this T cell receptor beta chain was counted a few times. Its specificity is not known. The time point denotes: cycle 4 day 1 (C4D1), after around six weeks of nivolumab. Relapse was seen in all patients after autologous stem cell transplantation, and brentuximab vedotin exposure was variable. Libraries were prepared by immunoSEQ multiplex PCR; TCRdb keeps only in-frame clonotypes and omits some of them. The sample lists tens of thousands of clones; roughly 78% were seen once. The data are from a study of PD-1 blockade in classical Hodgkin lymphoma. Study-wide findings and caveats: At baseline, newly diagnosed patients reportedly showed less TCR diversity than healthy donors. For complete responders, baseline diversity was comparable to that of newly diagnosed patients.

The V end was cut by 2 bases, the J end by 3 bases, with 10 bases between. Looked up from germline, CDR1 is MNHEY and CDR2 is SVGAGI. This CDR3 is built from 14 residues. The V and J genes are TRBV6-5 and TRBJ1-2; unclear D gene. Sequenced here: peripheral blood mononuclear cells (PBMCs), sampled before the fourth cycle of nivolumab. This receptor was obtained from a human donor with classical Hodgkin lymphoma. The CDR3 spells CASSYGGTDYGYTF. CDR3 DNA: TGTGCCAGCAGTTACGGCGGCACTGACTATGGCTACACCTTC.